Presented here are 10 T cell receptor beta chains from one specimen sequenced in a study of Ad26.COV2.S vaccination and SARS-CoV-2 variants. TCRdb's copy holds only in-frame clones and misses some; the assay was immunoSEQ multiplex PCR. The sample consists of roughly 350,000 clones, about 87% of them appearing once. This sample's treatment: around 19 received Ad26.COV2.S at low or high dose, single or two shots; several received placebo; per-sample allocation not given. Repertoires come from day 63 after the first vaccine or placebo injection. The material sequenced was peripheral blood, taken in a trial of Ad26.COV2.S vaccine versus placebo. Every receptor here comes from a person aged 18 to 65 who received the Ad26.COV2.S COVID-19 vaccine or a placebo.

V gene TRBV5-6 combines with J gene TRBJ1-4, with D maybe TRBD1 (6 bases). Trimming took off 4 bases at V and 6 bases at J, with 13 bases between the two ends. CDR3 length: 14 amino acids. Germline V gene lookup returns CDR1 SGHDT and CDR2 YYEEEE. In DNA, the CDR3 is TGTGCCAGCAGCATAAGGGGGTTTTATGAAAAACTGTTTTTT. Protein: CASSIRGFYEKLFF.

The rearrangement links TRBV25-1 to TRBJ2-5, with no clear D. Between the trimmed V and J ends, which lost 1 base and 2 bases, there was a span of 8 bases. Germline CDR1 reads MGHDK; CDR2 reads SYGVNS. The CDR3 is 14 amino acids. The CDR3 is CASSESGRQETQYF. Written as DNA, the CDR3 is TGTGCCAGCAGTGAATCCGGTAGACAAGAGACCCAGTACTTC.

This sequence joins TRBV29-1 and TRBJ2-1; possibly TRBD1 for D (5 bases). Trimming removed 3 bases from V and 0 bases from J, with 12 bases in between. The CDR3 contains 15 residues. The germline V gene encodes CDR1 SQVTM and CDR2 ANQGSEA. This CDR3 reads CSVEQGFRSYNEQFF. CDR3 DNA sequence: TGCAGCGTTGAGCAGGGATTCCGCTCCTACAATGAGCAGTTCTTC.

The V gene is TRBV2, the J gene TRBJ2-3; D remains unclear. Trimming left V 10 bases short and J 0 bases short, with 11 bases between. The CDR3 spans 13 residues. Germline V CDR1 and CDR2: SNHLY, FYNNEI. This chain's CDR3 is CANQPSSTDTQYF. The CDR3 DNA sequence: TGTGCCAACCAGCCGTCTAGCACAGATACGCAGTATTTT. Full variable domain (outside the CDR3, taken from reference TRBV2 and TRBJ2-3): EPEVTQTPSHQVTQMGQEVILRCVPISNHLYFYWYRQILGQKVEFLVSFYNNEISEKSEIFDDQFSVERPDGSNFTLKIRSTKLEDSAMYFCANQPSSTDTQYFGPGTRLTVL.

This chain uses TRBV10-3 with TRBJ1-1; D uncertain. V gave up 10 bases and J gave up 1 base, with 19 bases separating them. CDR3 length: 15 residues. Germline assignment: CDR1 ENHRY and CDR2 SYGVKD. CDR3 loop: CATQDSGGSNTEAFF. CDR3 DNA: TGTGCCACCCAGGACTCCGGAGGGTCGAACACTGAAGCTTTCTTT.

The table lists this clone with a count of one. The chain joins TRBV2 to TRBJ2-7; D remains unclear. CDR1 and CDR2 (germline): SNHLY, FYNNEI. V lost 8 bases and J 0 bases, leaving 11 bases between the germline ends. CDR3 length: 13 amino acids. The CDR3: CASLRRSSYEQYF. In DNA form, the CDR3 reads TGTGCCAGCCTACGGAGAAGCTCCTACGAGCAGTACTTC.

The J gene is TRBJ2-7, the V gene TRBV5-8, with 8 positions matching TRBD1. Germline lookup yields CDR1 SGHTS and CDR2 YDEGEE. CDR3 size: 15 residues. Trimming removed 1 base from V and 2 bases from J; junction bases left unmatched: 5. CDR3 region: CASSLRQGTAYEQYF. The CDR3 region has the DNA TGTGCCAGCAGCTTGCGACAGGGGACCGCCTACGAGCAGTACTTC.

This clone was recorded once. CDR3 in amino acids: CASSVSPTSGGPAAYNEQFF. In DNA form, the CDR3 reads TGTGCCAGCAGCGTAAGTCCGACTAGCGGGGGCCCCGCGGCTTACAATGAGCAGTTCTTC. The chain links TRBV9 to TRBJ2-1, with 12 nucleotides matching TRBD2. Trimming removed 1 base from V and 4 bases from J; junction bases left unmatched: 15. The CDR3 runs 20 residues. Germline V lookup: CDR1 SGDLS, CDR2 YYNGEE.

This clone was observed a handful of times. J is TRBJ1-1 and V is TRBV2, with no clear D. V was pared by 6 bases and J by 4 bases, with 9 bases between. Germline-derived CDR1 and CDR2 are SNHLY and FYNNEI. This CDR3 has 12 amino acids. The CDR3 DNA sequence: TGTGCCAGCAGCACAGTGGGCACTGAAGCTTTCTTT. As protein: CASSTVGTEAFF.

V and J are TRBV5-4 and TRBJ2-3, with 9 bases aligning to TRBD2. CDR3 length equals 17 residues. Germline V gene lookup returns CDR1 SGHNT and CDR2 YYREEE (reference sequence). The V segment lost 4 bases and the J segment 1 base; nucleotides outside the gene matches: 10. The CDR3 spells CASSPASASGGTDTQYF. The CDR3 DNA reads TGTGCCAGCAGCCCCGCCAGCGCTAGCGGGGGCACAGATACGCAGTATTTT.